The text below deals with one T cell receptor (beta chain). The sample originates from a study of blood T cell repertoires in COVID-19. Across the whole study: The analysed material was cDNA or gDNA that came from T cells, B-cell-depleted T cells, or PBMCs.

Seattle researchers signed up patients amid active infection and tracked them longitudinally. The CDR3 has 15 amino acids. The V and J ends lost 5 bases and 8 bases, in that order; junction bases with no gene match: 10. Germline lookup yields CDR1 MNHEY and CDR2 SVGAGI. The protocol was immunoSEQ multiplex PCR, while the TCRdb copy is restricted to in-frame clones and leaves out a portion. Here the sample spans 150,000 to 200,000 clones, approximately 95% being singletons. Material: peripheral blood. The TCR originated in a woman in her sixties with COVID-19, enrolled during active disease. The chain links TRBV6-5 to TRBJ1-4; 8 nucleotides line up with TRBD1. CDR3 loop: CASSRLARGREKLFF. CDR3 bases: TGTGCCAGCAGTCGCCTAGCCAGGGGGCGAGAAAAACTGTTTTTT.